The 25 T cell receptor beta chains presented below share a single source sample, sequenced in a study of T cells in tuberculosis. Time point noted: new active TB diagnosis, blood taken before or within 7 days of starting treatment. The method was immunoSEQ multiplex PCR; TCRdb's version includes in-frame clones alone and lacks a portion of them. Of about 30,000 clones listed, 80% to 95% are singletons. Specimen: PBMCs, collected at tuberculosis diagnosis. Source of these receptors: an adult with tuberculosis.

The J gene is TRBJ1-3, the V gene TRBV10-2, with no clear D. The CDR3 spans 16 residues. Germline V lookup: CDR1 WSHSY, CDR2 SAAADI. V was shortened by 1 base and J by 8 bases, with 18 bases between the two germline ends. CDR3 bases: TGCGCCAGCAGTGAGTTCCTTCCAGTCCCGAGGGACACCATATATTTT. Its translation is CASSEFLPVPRDTIYF.

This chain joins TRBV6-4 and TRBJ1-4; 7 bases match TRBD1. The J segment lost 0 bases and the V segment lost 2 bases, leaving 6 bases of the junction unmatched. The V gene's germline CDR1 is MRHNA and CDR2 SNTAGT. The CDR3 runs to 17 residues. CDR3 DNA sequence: TGTGCCAGCAGTGACCCCGGGACAGCGGCAACTAATGAAAAACTGTTTTTT. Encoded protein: CASSDPGTAATNEKLFF.

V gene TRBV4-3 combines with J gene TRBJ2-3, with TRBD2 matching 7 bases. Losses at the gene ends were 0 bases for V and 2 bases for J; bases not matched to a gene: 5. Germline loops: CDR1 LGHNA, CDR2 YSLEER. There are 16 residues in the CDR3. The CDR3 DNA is TGCGCCAGCAGCCAAGAAGGGAGGGGTCCCACAGATACGCAGTATTTT. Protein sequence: CASSQEGRGPTDTQYF.

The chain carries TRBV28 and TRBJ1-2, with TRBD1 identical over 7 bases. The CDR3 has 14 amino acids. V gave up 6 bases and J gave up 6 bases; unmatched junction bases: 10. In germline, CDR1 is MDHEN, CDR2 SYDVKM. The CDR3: CASRGTELVDGYTF. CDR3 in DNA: TGTGCCAGCAGGGGGACAGAACTGGTGGATGGCTACACCTTC.

DNA for the CDR3: TGTGCCAGCAGCCTAACAGGGGGACCGCAGTTCTTC. Protein product: CASSLTGGPQFF. The V call is TRBV6-5, the J call TRBJ2-1, with 8 bases fitting TRBD1. Germline-derived CDR1 and CDR2 are MNHEY and SVGAGI. This CDR3 has 12 amino acids. V was clipped by 6 bases and J by 12 bases; unmatched bases: 7.

The DNA of the CDR3 is TGCGCCAGCAGCTGGGACAGGGTTGGCTACACCTTC. As protein: CASSWDRVGYTF. This sequence joins TRBV5-1 and TRBJ1-2; 9 nucleotides align to TRBD1. The CDR3 length is 12 residues. V dropped 3 bases and J dropped 7; count of bases not matched to a gene: 1. Germline-derived CDR1 and CDR2 are SGHRS and YFSETQ. Combining the CDR3 with reference TRBV5-1 and TRBJ1-2 gives the whole variable domain KAGVTQTPRYLIKTRGQQVTLSCSPISGHRSVSWYQQTPGQGLQFLFEYFSETQRNKGNFPGRFSGRQFSNSRSEMNVSTLELGDSALYLCASSWDRVGYTFGSGTRLTVV.

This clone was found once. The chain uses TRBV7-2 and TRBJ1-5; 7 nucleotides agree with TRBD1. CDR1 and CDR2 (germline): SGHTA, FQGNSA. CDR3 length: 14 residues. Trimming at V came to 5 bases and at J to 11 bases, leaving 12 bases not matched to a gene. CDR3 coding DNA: TGTGCCAGCAGCCTTGACAGGGTGGTTGTGTCCCAGCATTTT. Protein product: CASSLDRVVVSQHF.

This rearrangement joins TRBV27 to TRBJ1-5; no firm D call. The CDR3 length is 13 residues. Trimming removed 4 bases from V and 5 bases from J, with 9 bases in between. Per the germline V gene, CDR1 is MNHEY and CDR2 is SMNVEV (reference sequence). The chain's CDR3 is CASSWSIDQPQHF. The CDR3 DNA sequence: TGTGCCAGCAGTTGGAGTATAGATCAGCCCCAGCATTTT.

The CDR3 region is CASSGSGGSNTGELFF. CDR3 coding DNA: TGTGCCAGCAGCGGGAGTGGGGGGTCGAACACCGGGGAGCTGTTTTTT. V and J are TRBV7-2 and TRBJ2-2; D perhaps matches TRBD2 (6 bases). The ends were cut back, 5 bases at V and 0 bases at J, with 13 bases in the middle. Germline V gives CDR1 SGHTA, CDR2 FQGNSA. The CDR3 has 16 amino acids.

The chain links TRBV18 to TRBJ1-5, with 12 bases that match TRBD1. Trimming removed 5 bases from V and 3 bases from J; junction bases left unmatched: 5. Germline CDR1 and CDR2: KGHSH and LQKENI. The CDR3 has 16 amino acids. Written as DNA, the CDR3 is TGTGCCAGCTCATCGGGGACAGGGGGCCTCAATCAGCCCCAGCATTTT. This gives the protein CASSSGTGGLNQPQHF.

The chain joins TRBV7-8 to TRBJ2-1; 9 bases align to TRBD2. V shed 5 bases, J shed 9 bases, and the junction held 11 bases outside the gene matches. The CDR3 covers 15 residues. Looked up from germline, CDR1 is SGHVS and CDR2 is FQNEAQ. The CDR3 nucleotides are TGTGCCAGCAGCCTACGGACTAGCGCGGGGTTTGAGCAGTTCTTC. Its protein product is CASSLRTSAGFEQFF.

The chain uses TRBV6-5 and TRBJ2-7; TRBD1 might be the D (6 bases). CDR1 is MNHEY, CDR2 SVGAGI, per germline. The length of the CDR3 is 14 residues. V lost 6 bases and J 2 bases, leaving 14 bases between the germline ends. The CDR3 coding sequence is TGTGCCAGCAGCACAGCCAGGGGCCCCTACGAGCAGTACGTC. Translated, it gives CASSTARGPYEQYV.

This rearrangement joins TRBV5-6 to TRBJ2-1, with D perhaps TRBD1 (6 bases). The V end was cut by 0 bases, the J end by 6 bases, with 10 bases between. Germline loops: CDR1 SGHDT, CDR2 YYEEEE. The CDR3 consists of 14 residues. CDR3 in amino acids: CASSLGQGSNEQFF. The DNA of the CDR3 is TGTGCCAGCAGCTTGGGGCAGGGGAGCAATGAGCAGTTCTTC.

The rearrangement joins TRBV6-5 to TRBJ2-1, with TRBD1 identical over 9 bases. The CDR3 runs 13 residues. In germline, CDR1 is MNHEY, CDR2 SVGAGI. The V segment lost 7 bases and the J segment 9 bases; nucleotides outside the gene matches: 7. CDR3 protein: CASNDRGGVEQFF. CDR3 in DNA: TGTGCCAGCAATGACAGGGGGGGGGTTGAGCAGTTCTTC.

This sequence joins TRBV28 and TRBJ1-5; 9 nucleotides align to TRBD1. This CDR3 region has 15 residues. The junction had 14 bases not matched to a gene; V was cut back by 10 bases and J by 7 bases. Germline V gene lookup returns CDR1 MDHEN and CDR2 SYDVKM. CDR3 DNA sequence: TGTGCCACCCTTAGGACAGGGGCAATTTTGCAGCCCCAGCATTTT. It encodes CATLRTGAILQPQHF.

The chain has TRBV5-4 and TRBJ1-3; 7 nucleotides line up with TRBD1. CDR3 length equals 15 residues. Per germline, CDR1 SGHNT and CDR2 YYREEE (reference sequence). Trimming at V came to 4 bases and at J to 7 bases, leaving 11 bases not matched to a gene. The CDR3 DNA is TGTGCCAGCAGCCAAGACAGGGTCTTGGGTAACACCATATATTTT. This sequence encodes CASSQDRVLGNTIYF.

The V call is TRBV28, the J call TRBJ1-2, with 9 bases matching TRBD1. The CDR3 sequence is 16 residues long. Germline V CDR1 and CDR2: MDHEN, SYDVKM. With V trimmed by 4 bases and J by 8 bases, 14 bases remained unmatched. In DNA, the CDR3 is TGTGCCAGCAGTTCCCCCTCGACAGGGGGTTGGGGCGGCTACACCTTC. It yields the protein CASSSPSTGGWGGYTF.

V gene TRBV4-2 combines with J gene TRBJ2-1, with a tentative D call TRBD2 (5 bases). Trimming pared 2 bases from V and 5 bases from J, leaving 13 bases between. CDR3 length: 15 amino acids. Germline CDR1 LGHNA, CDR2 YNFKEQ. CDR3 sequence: CASSQFRGTDNEQFF. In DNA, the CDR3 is TGTGCCAGCAGCCAATTCCGGGGAACTGACAATGAGCAGTTCTTC.

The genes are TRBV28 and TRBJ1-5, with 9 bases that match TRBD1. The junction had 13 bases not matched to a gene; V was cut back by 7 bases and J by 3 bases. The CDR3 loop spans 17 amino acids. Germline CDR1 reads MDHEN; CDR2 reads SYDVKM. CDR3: CASNQLGTGTDNQPQHF. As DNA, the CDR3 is TGTGCCAGCAACCAACTAGGGACAGGGACGGACAATCAGCCCCAGCATTTT.

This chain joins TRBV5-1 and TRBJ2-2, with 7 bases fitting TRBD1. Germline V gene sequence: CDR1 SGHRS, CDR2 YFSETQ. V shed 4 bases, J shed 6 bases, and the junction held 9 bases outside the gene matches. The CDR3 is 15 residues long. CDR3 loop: CASSPGGLGAGELFF. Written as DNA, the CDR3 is TGCGCCAGCAGCCCAGGGGGTTTAGGGGCCGGGGAGCTGTTTTTT.

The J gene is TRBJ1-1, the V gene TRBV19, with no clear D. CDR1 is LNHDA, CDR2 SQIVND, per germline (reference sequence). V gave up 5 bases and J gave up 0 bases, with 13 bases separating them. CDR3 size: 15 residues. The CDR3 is CASSEPNRLNTEAFF. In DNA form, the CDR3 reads TGTGCCAGTAGTGAACCAAACAGACTGAACACTGAAGCTTTCTTT.

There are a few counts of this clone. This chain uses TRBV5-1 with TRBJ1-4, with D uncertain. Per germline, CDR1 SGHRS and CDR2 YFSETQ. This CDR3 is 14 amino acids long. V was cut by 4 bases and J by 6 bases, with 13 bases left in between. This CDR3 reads CASSTRGRDEKLFF. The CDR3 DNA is TGCGCCAGCAGCACCCGAGGGAGAGATGAAAAACTGTTTTTT.

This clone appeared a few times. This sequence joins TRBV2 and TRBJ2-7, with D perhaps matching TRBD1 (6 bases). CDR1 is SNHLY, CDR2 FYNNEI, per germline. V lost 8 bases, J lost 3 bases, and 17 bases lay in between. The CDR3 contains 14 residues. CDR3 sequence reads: CASYHRDVLYEQYV. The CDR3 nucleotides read TGTGCCAGCTATCACAGGGATGTCCTCTACGAGCAGTACGTC.

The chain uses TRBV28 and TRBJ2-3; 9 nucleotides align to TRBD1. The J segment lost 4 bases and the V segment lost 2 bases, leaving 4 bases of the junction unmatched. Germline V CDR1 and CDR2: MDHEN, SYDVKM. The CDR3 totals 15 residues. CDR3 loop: CASSLAGTGSDTQYF. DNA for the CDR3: TGTGCCAGCAGTTTAGCCGGGACAGGGTCAGATACGCAGTATTTT.

The CDR3 loop reads CASSSPGQGNQPQHF. The CDR3 region has the DNA TGTGCCAGCAGCTCACCGGGACAGGGGAATCAGCCCCAGCATTTT. This chain uses TRBV5-8 with TRBJ1-5; 10 bases line up with TRBD1. This CDR3 comprises 15 residues. The J segment lost 4 bases and the V segment lost 3 bases, leaving 4 bases of the junction unmatched. Germline CDR1 is SGHTS and CDR2 is YDEGEE.